This is a list of T cell receptor beta chains from one sample in a study of neurological immune-mediated disorders. TCRdb ran MiXCR on the 5' RACE reads and lists one entry per CDR3 protein. The sample comprises under 90,000 distinct CDR3 sequences, under 4.5% of which are singletons, and around 3.2% rests with the top ten. The sequenced material came from PBMCs. The source of these receptors is a woman aged 45 to 65 with multiple sclerosis. Both conserved end residues are part of each CDR3. The order of the fields is J gene, D gene, V gene, clone size, CDR3 protein, CDR3 DNA. A D gene is named only where the DNA matches it firmly. Size tells how often a clone was seen (once, few, many) or the class of an expanded clone, and some rows leave it out.

>TRBJ1-1|NA|TRBV4-3|many
CASSQDSRGQAFF
TGCGCCAGCAGCCAAGATTCCCGGGGACAAGCTTTCTTT
>TRBJ2-3|TRBD2|TRBV9|many
CASSAAGRGGGDTQYF
TGTGCCAGCAGTGCAGCCGGTCGGGGGGGCGGAGATACGCAGTATTTT
>TRBJ2-1|TRBD2|TRBV5-1|many
CASSGTSGANEQFF
TGCGCCAGCAGCGGGACTAGCGGGGCCAATGAGCAGTTCTTC
>TRBJ2-5|TRBD2|TRBV5-1|many
CASSLRPGGSFGETQYF
TGCGCCAGCAGCTTGCGACCGGGGGGGAGCTTTGGAGAGACCCAGTACTTC
>TRBJ1-2|TRBD1|TRBV18|many
CASSPGQGRVGYTF
TGTGCCAGCTCACCCGGACAGGGCCGGGTTGGCTACACCTTC
>TRBJ2-3|TRBD2|TRBV4-2|many
CASREVASGGVDTQYF
TGTGCCAGCAGGGAGGTGGCTAGCGGGGGGGTAGATACGCAGTATTTT
>TRBJ1-2|NA|TRBV6-5|many
CASSFFLGSDGYTF
TGTGCCAGCAGTTTCTTTCTTGGGTCCGATGGCTACACCTTC
>TRBJ1-4|NA|TRBV5-6|many
CASSLLPGATNEKLFF
TGTGCCAGCAGCTTACTTCCGGGTGCAACTAATGAAAAACTGTTTTTT
>TRBJ2-5|NA|TRBV7-2|many
CASRGWGETQYF
TGTGCCAGCAGGGGGTGGGGAGAGACCCAGTACTTC
>TRBJ2-7|TRBD2|TRBV10-2|many
CASRIRLAGTYEQYF
TGCGCCAGCAGAATCAGACTAGCGGGGACCTACGAGCAGTACTTC
>TRBJ1-3|NA|TRBV6-6|NA
CASSWSQEENIYF
TGTGCCAGCAGTTGGTCCCAGGAGGAAAACATATATTTT
>TRBJ1-1|NA|TRBV5-8|many
CASSLEGTNTEAFF
TGTGCCAGCAGCTTGGAGGGGACGAACACTGAAGCTTTCTTT
>TRBJ1-1|NA|TRBV5-1|NA
CASSLAKLNTEAFF
TGCGCCAGCAGCTTGGCAAAGCTGAACACTGAAGCTTTCTTT
>TRBJ2-3|NA|TRBV5-6|many
CASSSGFGGTTDTQYF
TGTGCCAGCAGCTCGGGGTTCGGGGGCACCACAGATACGCAGTATTTT
>TRBJ1-5|NA|TRBV6-6|many
CASHMRGLQPQHF
TGTGCCAGTCATATGAGAGGGTTGCAGCCCCAGCATTTT
>TRBJ1-3|TRBD1|TRBV3-1|many
CASSQVGTAGNTIYF
TGTGCCAGCAGCCAAGTCGGGACAGCTGGAAACACCATATATTTT
>TRBJ2-7|NA|TRBV12-3/TRBV12-4|many
CASSLDGPAHEQYF
TGTGCCAGCAGTTTAGACGGGCCAGCCCACGAGCAGTACTTC
>TRBJ1-1|TRBD1|TRBV5-1|many
CASSLKGQGGAEAFF
TGCGCCAGCAGCTTGAAGGGACAGGGGGGCGCTGAAGCTTTCTTT
>TRBJ1-2|NA|TRBV20-1|many
CSARAGRALDGYTF
TGCAGTGCTAGAGCGGGGAGGGCCTTGGATGGCTACACCTTC
>TRBJ1-2|NA|TRBV7-9|many
CASSVRDGRGYTF
TGTGCCAGCAGCGTCAGGGACGGCCGGGGCTACACCTTC
>TRBJ1-5|NA|TRBV7-2|many
CASSSRGDQPQHF
TGTGCCAGCAGCTCGAGGGGGGATCAGCCCCAGCATTTT
>TRBJ2-7|NA|TRBV20-1|many
CSASSLRGQTYEQYF
TGCAGTGCTAGTAGTTTAAGGGGACAAACCTACGAGCAGTACTTC
>TRBJ2-3|NA|TRBV7-2|many
CASSLLAGYTDTQYF
TGTGCCAGCAGCTTATTGGCGGGGTACACAGATACGCAGTATTTT
>TRBJ1-2|TRBD1|TRBV20-1|many
CSAREGTGYNYGYTF
TGCAGTGCTAGGGAAGGGACAGGATATAACTATGGCTACACCTTC
>TRBJ1-1|NA|TRBV6-5|many
CASSYHPGTEAFF
TGTGCCAGCAGTTACCACCCGGGCACTGAAGCTTTCTTT
>TRBJ2-7|NA|TRBV6-2/TRBV6-3|many
CASSYSSGNEQYF
TGTGCCAGCAGTTACTCATCAGGTAACGAGCAGTACTTC
>TRBJ1-2|TRBD1|TRBV5-1|many
CASSSYRDRLLYGYTF
TGCGCCAGCAGCTCCTACCGGGACAGGCTTCTCTATGGCTACACCTTC
>TRBJ2-3|NA|TRBV9|many
CASSVEKTSTDTQYF
TGTGCCAGCAGCGTAGAGAAGACTAGCACAGATACGCAGTATTTT
>TRBJ2-7|TRBD1|TRBV4-3|many
CASSRGAARQGADEQYF
TGCGCCAGCAGCCGAGGCGCCGCTCGACAGGGGGCCGACGAGCAGTACTTC
>TRBJ2-5|NA|TRBV15|many
CATSRVGLKGPETQYF
TGTGCCACCAGCAGAGTCGGGCTAAAGGGGCCAGAGACCCAGTACTTC
>TRBJ2-5|NA|TRBV7-2|many
CASSLLEGLQETQYF
TGTGCCAGCAGCTTATTGGAGGGGCTACAAGAGACCCAGTACTTC
>TRBJ2-7|NA|TRBV19|many
CASSIGERDEQYF
TGTGCCAGTAGTATAGGGGAGAGGGACGAGCAGTACTTC
>TRBJ2-7|TRBD1|TRBV2|many
CASSVGTGFEQYF
TGTGCCAGCAGTGTAGGGACAGGTTTCGAGCAGTACTTC
>TRBJ2-2|NA|TRBV10-3|many
CAINVQGSTGELFF
TGTGCCATCAACGTGCAGGGATCCACCGGGGAGCTGTTTTTT
>TRBJ2-5|NA|TRBV12-3/TRBV12-4|many
CASSSSVAQYF
TGTGCCAGCAGCTCCTCCGTGGCCCAGTACTTC
>TRBJ1-2|NA|TRBV20-1|many
CSARNAAIYGYTF
TGCAGTGCTAGAAATGCAGCGATCTATGGCTACACCTTC
>TRBJ1-2|NA|TRBV5-5|many
CASISRVGSLRGYTF
TGTGCCAGCATCAGCAGGGTTGGTAGTTTACGTGGCTACACCTTC
>TRBJ1-1|NA|TRBV6-2/TRBV6-3|many
CASSYRSPGADTEAFF
TGTGCCAGCAGTTACAGGTCCCCAGGGGCGGACACTGAAGCTTTCTTT
>TRBJ1-1|NA|TRBV5-1|many
CASSFRGMGNTEAFF
TGCGCCAGCAGCTTCCGGGGAATGGGGAACACTGAAGCTTTCTTT
>TRBJ2-7|NA|TRBV12-3/TRBV12-4|many
CASSALGSEQYF
TGTGCCAGCAGTGCCCTGGGATCCGAGCAGTACTTC
>TRBJ2-7|TRBD1|TRBV7-2|few
CASSRGQTYEQYF
TGTGCCAGCAGCCGGGGACAGACCTACGAGCAGTACTTC
>TRBJ2-3|NA|TRBV9|many
CASSAWDSTDTQYF
TGTGCCAGCAGCGCGTGGGACTCCACAGATACGCAGTATTTT
>TRBJ1-4|NA|TRBV5-1|many
CASSFGDEKLFF
TGCGCCAGCAGCTTCGGGGATGAAAAACTGTTTTTT
>TRBJ2-1|TRBD1|TRBV7-2|many
CASRRGQGTYNEQFF
TGTGCCAGCAGACGAGGACAGGGCACCTACAATGAGCAGTTCTTC
>TRBJ2-3|NA|TRBV27|many
CASSLLGRGRSGTQYF
TGTGCCAGCAGTTTATTGGGGAGGGGGCGGTCGGGTACGCAGTATTTT
>TRBJ2-2|NA|TRBV10-3|many
CAISERGRTGELFF
TGTGCCATCAGTGAGAGAGGGCGCACCGGGGAGCTGTTTTTT
>TRBJ2-3|TRBD2|TRBV7-2|many
CASSLVGTSGVGTDTQYF
TGTGCCAGCAGCTTAGTCGGGACTAGCGGGGTCGGGACAGATACGCAGTATTTT
>TRBJ1-2|NA|TRBV7-2|many
CASSLSRQKRNYGYTF
TGTGCCAGCAGCTTATCCCGCCAGAAACGAAACTATGGCTACACCTTC